The clone carrying this T cell receptor (beta chain) was detected only once. This entry is derived from a study of blood T cell repertoires in COVID-19. The overall study: The cDNA or gDNA used as material had been derived from T cells, B-cell-depleted T cells, or PBMCs.

All enrollees were roughly 18 to 89 years old and from roughly 26 US areas. The assay was immunoSEQ multiplex PCR, and TCRdb's table has in-frame clones only and misses some. The top ten clones hold more than 0.85% of a sample with 300,000 to 400,000 clones, around 87% of them seen once. The clonotype comes from a woman in her thirties with acute COVID-19. Sequencing was performed on PBMCs or T cells enriched from blood (not recorded which).

The CDR3, as DNA: TGTGCTAGTGGTACAGGGACAGGGAGGCCCTACGAGCAGTACTTC. Protein product: CASGTGTGRPYEQYF. The chain employs TRBV12-5 and TRBJ2-7, with 9 nucleotides matching TRBD1. V lost 5 bases to trimming and J lost 2 bases; unmatched junction nucleotides: 7. In germline, CDR1 is LGHNT, CDR2 FRNRAP. CDR3 length: 15 amino acids.